Listed here are 13 T cell receptor beta chains from one sample, sequenced in a study of blood T cell repertoires in COVID-19. The table came from immunoSEQ multiplex PCR; TCRdb's copy has only in-frame clones and leaves some out. The table includes roughly 180,000 clones, about 86% detected once. The sequenced sample was peripheral blood. These receptors were taken from a man in his 60s with acute or convalescent COVID-19.

The V call is TRBV28, the J call TRBJ1-5; D call uncertain. The V gene's germline CDR1 is MDHEN and CDR2 SYDVKM. This CDR3 has 14 amino acids. V was trimmed by 3 bases and J by 4 bases, leaving 10 bases between them. The CDR3 loop reads CASSLLPSNQPQHF. For the CDR3, the DNA is TGTGCCAGCAGTTTGCTACCCTCTAATCAGCCCCAGCATTTT.

In this sample, this clone turned up a few times. V usage is TRBV7-8 and J usage is TRBJ1-5; 8 nucleotides align to TRBD1. CDR1 is SGHVS, CDR2 FQNEAQ, per germline. The junction had 5 bases not matched to a gene; V was cut back by 4 bases and J by 0 bases. The CDR3 runs to 16 residues. CDR3 nucleotide sequence: TGTGCCAGCAGCTCAAGCACAGGGGGTAGCAATCAGCCCCAGCATTTT. It specifies CASSSSTGGSNQPQHF.

This sequence joins TRBV18 and TRBJ1-1, with 9 nucleotides matching TRBD1. Germline V gene sequence: CDR1 KGHSH, CDR2 LQKENI. Trimming removed 6 bases from V and 4 bases from J; junction bases left unmatched: 9. CDR3 length: 15 residues. CDR3 in amino acids: CASSPVSTGGTEAFF. The CDR3 nucleotides read TGTGCCAGCTCCCCAGTCTCGACAGGGGGCACTGAAGCTTTCTTT.

J is TRBJ1-1 and V is TRBV19; D perhaps matches TRBD1 (5 bases). The CDR3 covers 13 residues. Germline V gene sequence: CDR1 LNHDA, CDR2 SQIVND (reference sequence). V lost 5 bases and J 6 bases, leaving 13 bases between the germline ends. Here the CDR3 DNA reads TGTGCCAGTAGTTCGACAGTCCCCGCTGAAGCTTTCTTT. It is translated as CASSSTVPAEAFF. The variable domain in full, with the rest retrieved from reference TRBV19 and TRBJ1-1, is DGGITQSPKYLFRKEGQNVTLSCEQNLNHDAMYWYRQDPGQGLRLIYYSQIVNDFQKGDIAEGYSVSREKKESFPLTVTSAQKNPTAFYLCASSSTVPAEAFFGQGTRLTVV.

On this clone itself: This sample also contains other DNA sequences that code for the same CDR3. The chain links TRBV28 to TRBJ1-3, with 8 nucleotides matching TRBD1. Per germline, CDR1 MDHEN and CDR2 SYDVKM. The CDR3 runs 16 residues. J lost 0 bases, V lost 5 bases, and 6 bases had no gene match. In nucleotides, the CDR3 is TGTGCCAGCAGTCCCTGGACAGGGTCCTCTGGAAACACCATATATTTT. Translated, it gives CASSPWTGSSGNTIYF.

This clone was seen a handful of times. The chain uses TRBV12-3 or TRBV12-4 and TRBJ2-1, with 8 bases aligning to TRBD1. V trimming: 6 bases; J trimming: 4 bases; junction bases outside the gene matches: 2. The CDR3 is made up of 13 amino acids. Here the CDR3 reads CASSWDRYNEQFF. In nucleotides, the CDR3 is TGTGCCAGCAGCTGGGACAGGTACAATGAGCAGTTCTTC.

CDR3 sequence reads: CSVEVAGGMGYTF. The CDR3 DNA is TGCAGCGTGGAGGTGGCAGGGGGCATGGGCTACACCTTC. V is TRBV29-1 and J is TRBJ1-2, with TRBD1 identical over 8 bases. Germline CDR1 SQVTM, CDR2 ANQGSEA. J lost 8 bases, V lost 6 bases, and 11 bases had no gene match. The CDR3 spans 13 residues.

The rearrangement joins TRBV18 to TRBJ2-5; TRBD2 might be the D (5 bases). CDR3 length: 14 residues. Per germline, CDR1 KGHSH and CDR2 LQKENI. The germline V and J ends were trimmed by 8 bases and 1 base, with 14 bases remaining between them. The CDR3 spells CASARGLAQETQYF. As DNA, the CDR3 is TGTGCCAGCGCCCGAGGACTGGCCCAAGAGACCCAGTACTTC.

Regarding this clone: This specimen includes other DNA sequences encoding the same CDR3. V usage is TRBV18 and J usage is TRBJ2-3; TRBD2 matches 9 bases. The CDR3 consists of 15 residues. V dropped 2 bases and J dropped 0; count of bases not matched to a gene: 0. Germline V CDR1 and CDR2: KGHSH, LQKENI. The CDR3 reads CASSPTSGSTDTQYF. The CDR3 DNA follows: TGTGCCAGCTCACCAACTAGCGGGAGCACAGATACGCAGTATTTT.

J is TRBJ1-1 and V is TRBV5-1; unclear D gene. The V gene's germline CDR1 is SGHRS and CDR2 YFSETQ. The ends were cut back, 2 bases at V and 7 bases at J, with 12 bases in the middle. CDR3 size: 13 residues. The CDR3 protein is CASSLGPRLEAFF. The CDR3 nucleotides are TGCGCCAGCAGCTTAGGCCCTAGACTTGAAGCTTTCTTT.

The V and J genes are TRBV2 and TRBJ2-5; D perhaps matches TRBD2 (5 bases). The CDR3 extends over 11 amino acids. With 6 bases removed from V and 5 bases from J, the gap between germline ends came to 7 bases. Germline V gives CDR1 SNHLY, CDR2 FYNNEI. CDR3 in amino acids: CASRRGETQYF. Written as DNA, the CDR3 is TGTGCCAGCAGGAGAGGGGAGACCCAGTACTTC. Full variable domain (outside the CDR3, taken from reference TRBV2 and TRBJ2-5): EPEVTQTPSHQVTQMGQEVILRCVPISNHLYFYWYRQILGQKVEFLVSFYNNEISEKSEIFDDQFSVERPDGSNFTLKIRSTKLEDSAMYFCASRRGETQYFGPGTRLLVL.

The chain couples TRBV11-3 to TRBJ1-1; the D gene is possibly TRBD1 (5 bases). Germline V lookup: CDR1 SGHNT, CDR2 YENEEA. This CDR3 comprises 14 residues. V was shortened by 5 bases and J by 4 bases, with 14 bases between the two germline ends. The CDR3 is CASSPRVGATEAFF. For the CDR3, the DNA is TGTGCCAGCAGCCCCAGGGTAGGGGCCACTGAAGCTTTCTTT.

CDR3 loop: CASGGERVYEQYF. The CDR3 DNA follows: TGTGCCAGCGGGGGGGAGAGGGTCTACGAGCAGTACTTC. The gene calls are TRBV28 and TRBJ2-7; 7 positions agree with TRBD2. The germline gives CDR1 MDHEN, CDR2 SYDVKM. V lost 8 bases, J lost 3 bases, and 7 bases stayed unmatched. The CDR3 totals 13 residues.